The 20 T cell receptor beta chains below were found in one sample sequenced in a study of Graves' ophthalmopathy and Graves' hyperthyroidism. RNA transcripts were the source from which TCR beta CDR3 regions were amplified. RT-PCR in the first round used HTBI primers; a second-round multiplex PCR followed. One entry per CDR3 protein, called by TCRdb with MiXCR from the multiplex PCR reads. The sample has approximately 1.2 million distinct CDR3 sequences; 35% to 40% are singletons. The sequencing input was peripheral blood or thyroid tissue (not recorded which). These receptors all stem from an adult man with Graves' hyperthyroidism.

V gene TRBV6-2 or TRBV6-3 combines with J gene TRBJ2-7, with D unclear. There are 13 residues in the CDR3. Trimming took off 0 bases at V and 5 bases at J, with 8 bases between the two ends. Germline CDR1 reads MNHEY; CDR2 reads SVGEGT. The CDR3 DNA reads TGTGCCAGCAGTTACTCGGGGAATCACGAGCAGTACTTC. Amino acids: CASSYSGNHEQYF.

The chain links TRBV29-1 to TRBJ2-3; unclear D gene. The CDR3 totals 10 residues. Germline CDR1 is SQVTM and CDR2 is ANQGSEA. CDR3 nucleotide sequence: TGCAGTGCAGCTGCAGATACGCAGTATTTT. Encoded protein: CSAAADTQYF.

This clonotype appeared a few times. V usage is TRBV7-9 and J usage is TRBJ2-2; 9 nucleotides agree with TRBD1. CDR3 length: 16 residues. Trimming removed 11 bases from V and 0 bases from J; junction bases left unmatched: 10. Germline assignment: CDR1 SEHNR and CDR2 FQNEAQ (reference sequence). The CDR3 spells CAGQQGASPNTGELFF. The CDR3 nucleotides read TGTGCCGGACAACAGGGGGCGAGTCCGAACACCGGGGAGCTGTTTTTT.

The chain couples TRBV25-1 to TRBJ1-5, with no clear D. The CDR3 totals 15 residues. CDR1 and CDR2 from the germline V gene are MGHDK and SYGVNS. The ends were cut back, 6 bases at V and 0 bases at J, with 12 bases in the middle. The CDR3 reads CASRDLRASNQPQHF. CDR3 in DNA: TGTGCCAGCAGAGATCTGAGGGCTAGCAATCAGCCCCAGCATTTT.

The V gene is TRBV4-2, the J gene TRBJ1-6, with D perhaps matching TRBD1 (5 bases). Trimming took 2 bases from V and 8 from J, leaving 13 bases between them. This CDR3 comprises 15 residues. From germline, CDR1 is LGHNA and CDR2 YNFKEQ. This CDR3 is CASSQQGSDDSPLHF. CDR3 DNA sequence: TGTGCCAGCAGCCAACAGGGTAGTGATGATTCACCCCTCCACTTT.

This chain uses TRBV3-1 with TRBJ2-7; the match to TRBD1 covers 8 bases. Germline V gives CDR1 LGHDT, CDR2 YNNKEL (reference sequence). The V gene end was trimmed by 4 bases and the J gene end by 4 bases; junction bases not matched to a gene: 6. The CDR3 length is 14 residues. The CDR3 region is CASSRDRTLYEQYF. CDR3 sequence (DNA): TGTGCCAGCAGCCGGGACAGGACTTTATACGAGCAGTACTTC.

With regard to this clonotype: The CDR3 does not close with the conserved phenylalanine or tryptophan, likely indicating a read error. CDR3 region: CASSFRAITGGSYEQYS. The CDR3 bases are TGTGCCAGCAGTTTTCGGGCCATCACAGGGGGGTCCTACGAGCAGTACTCC. The chain carries TRBV10-3 and TRBJ2-7; 8 nucleotides match TRBD1. Germline V gene sequence: CDR1 ENHRY, CDR2 SYGVKD. There are 17 residues in the CDR3.

To note about this clonotype: A much larger clone sits a single nucleotide away, making a read error possible. The V and J genes are TRBV5-1 and TRBJ2-6, with D perhaps TRBD1 (5 bases). V lost 1 base to trimming and J lost 4 bases, with 9 bases between them. The CDR3 has 15 amino acids. Germline V gene lookup returns CDR1 SGHRS and CDR2 YFSETQ. The CDR3 DNA follows: TGCGCCAGCAGCTTGATGGGGCAGGGGGCCAACGTCCTGACTTTC. Translating gives CASSLMGQGANVLTF.

About this clonotype: The junction and the germline gene differ at one end; a read error may be behind it. The chain combines TRBV10-3 with TRBJ1-5; D not certain. Per germline, CDR1 ENHRY and CDR2 SYGVKD. The CDR3 has 14 amino acids. This CDR3 reads CASSLKLRDQPQHF. The CDR3 nucleotides are TGTGCCAGCAGTCTAAAGTTGAGGGATCAGCCCCAGCATTTT.

The chain combines TRBV20-1 with TRBJ1-3; D not resolved. The CDR3 consists of 15 residues. Germline V gives CDR1 DFQATT, CDR2 SNEGSKA (reference sequence). With 6 bases removed from V and 4 bases from J, the gap between germline ends came to 19 bases. CDR3 sequence: CSAVWGGRLGNTIYF. CDR3 sequence (DNA): TGCAGTGCAGTTTGGGGAGGTCGTCTCGGAAACACCATATATTTT.

Turning to this clonotype: At one boundary the junction diverges from the germline segment, which might be a read error. The chain is built from TRBV10-2 and TRBJ1-6, with TRBD1 as a possible D gene (6 bases). The CDR3 covers 15 residues. Germline CDR1 reads WSHSY; CDR2 reads SAAADI. The CDR3: CASRSQGHVSSPLHF. The DNA of the CDR3 is TGTGCCAGCAGGAGCCAGGGACATGTATCTTCACCCCTCCACTTT.

This clonotype was detected once. The junction does not match germline at one end; this may be a read error. The V call is TRBV19, the J call TRBJ1-5, with D tentatively TRBD1 (6 bases). From germline, CDR1 is LNHDA and CDR2 SQIVND (reference sequence). The length of the CDR3 is 16 residues. CDR3 coding DNA: TGTGCCAGCAGTTACACGACAGGATATAGCGATCAGCCCCAGCATTTT. Protein product: CASSYTTGYSDQPQHF.

This clonotype has a handful of counts. The chain has TRBV4-1 and TRBJ1-5; D uncertain. Germline CDR1 is MGHRA and CDR2 is YSYEKL. V was pared by 0 bases and J by 9 bases, with 6 bases between. The CDR3 is 12 amino acids. CDR3 in DNA: TGCGCCAGCAGCCAAGAAGCCGGGCCCCAGCATTTT. Protein sequence: CASSQEAGPQHF.

In this sample, this clonotype turned up many times. The chain recombines TRBV24-1 with TRBJ2-2; TRBD1 might be the D (6 bases). The V gene's germline CDR1 is KGHDR and CDR2 SFDVKD. The CDR3 extends over 16 amino acids. The germline V and J ends were trimmed by 5 bases and 4 bases, with 16 bases remaining between them. CDR3 sequence reads: CATSGIGTSRTGELFF. CDR3 in DNA: TGTGCCACCAGTGGTATCGGGACATCGCGCACCGGGGAGCTGTTTTTT.

J is TRBJ2-5 and V is TRBV7-9; D gene ambiguous. In germline, CDR1 is SEHNR, CDR2 FQNEAQ (reference sequence). This CDR3 comprises 17 residues. V was cut by 2 bases and J by 2 bases, with 18 bases left in between. In DNA form, the CDR3 reads TGTGCCAGCAGCTTAAAGCCCTTCGAGGATACGCAAGAGACCCAGTACTTC. Amino acids: CASSLKPFEDTQETQYF.

This clonotype was counted at least ten times. This chain connects TRBV11-2 to TRBJ2-7, with 8 bases aligning to TRBD2. Germline V gene lookup returns CDR1 SGHAT and CDR2 FQNNGV. CDR3 length: 15 amino acids. Unmatched junction bases numbered 7, after V lost 1 base and J lost 5 bases. CDR3 protein: CASSLGLGLVDEQYF. CDR3 bases: TGTGCCAGCAGCTTAGGCCTGGGACTAGTTGACGAGCAGTACTTC.

V usage is TRBV20-1 and J usage is TRBJ2-7; D may be TRBD2 (6 bases). V gave up 4 bases and J gave up 0 bases, with 10 bases separating them. The germline V gene encodes CDR1 DFQATT and CDR2 SNEGSKA (reference sequence). The CDR3 is 13 amino acids. The CDR3 sequence is CSANRDSSYEQYF. The CDR3 DNA is TGCAGTGCTAACCGGGACTCCTCCTACGAGCAGTACTTC.

Many counts were recorded for this clonotype. V is TRBV15 and J is TRBJ1-6, with D unresolved. V lost 2 bases and J 0 bases, leaving 8 bases between the germline ends. Germline lookup yields CDR1 LNHNV and CDR2 YYDKDF (reference sequence). The CDR3 extends over 16 amino acids. This chain's CDR3 is CATSRRSGSYNSPLHF. CDR3 coding DNA: TGTGCCACCAGCAGACGGTCGGGCTCCTATAATTCACCCCTCCACTTT.

This rearrangement joins TRBV24-1 to TRBJ2-3; D call uncertain. This CDR3 is 14 amino acids long. CDR1 KGHDR and CDR2 SFDVKD come from the germline V gene. Trimming pared 5 bases from V and 6 bases from J, leaving 14 bases between. CDR3 nucleotide sequence: TGTGCCACCAGTGCCCGACGGCCGTATGATACGCAGTATTTT. Translating gives CATSARRPYDTQYF.

Points on this clonotype: Germline is not matched at one junction end, which may reflect a read error. The chain is built from TRBV7-9 and TRBJ2-5; perhaps D is TRBD1 or TRBD2 (5 bases each). Germline CDR1 SEHNR, CDR2 FQNEAQ (reference sequence). The CDR3 loop spans 14 amino acids. The CDR3 nucleotides are TGTGCCAACAGCTTTAGGGGTGGCGGGGAGACCCAGTACTTC. It is translated as CANSFRGGGETQYF.